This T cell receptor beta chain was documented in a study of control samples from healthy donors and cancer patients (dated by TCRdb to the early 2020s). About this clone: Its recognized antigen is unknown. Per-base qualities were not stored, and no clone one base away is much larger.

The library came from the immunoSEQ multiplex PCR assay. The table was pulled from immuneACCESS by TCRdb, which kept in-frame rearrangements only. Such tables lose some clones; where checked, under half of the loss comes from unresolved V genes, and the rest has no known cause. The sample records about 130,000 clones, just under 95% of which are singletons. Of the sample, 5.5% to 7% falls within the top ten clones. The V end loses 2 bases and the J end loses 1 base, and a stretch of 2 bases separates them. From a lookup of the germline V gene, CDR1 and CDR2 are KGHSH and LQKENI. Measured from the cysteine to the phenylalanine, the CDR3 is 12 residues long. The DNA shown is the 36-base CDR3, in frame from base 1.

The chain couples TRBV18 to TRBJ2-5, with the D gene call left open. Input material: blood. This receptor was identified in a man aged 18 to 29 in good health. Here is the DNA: TGTGCCAGCTCACCAACCCAAGAGACCCAGTACTTC. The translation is CASSPTQETQYF.